These 24 T cell receptor beta chains originate from one sample sequenced in a study of T cell clonotyping in hematopoietic cell transplantation. The protocol was immunoSEQ multiplex PCR, while the TCRdb copy is restricted to in-frame clones and leaves out a portion. The sample lists approximately 27,000 clones; about 92% were seen once. Time point: recipient sample about 28 days before transplant, after cytoreduction. Sequenced here: peripheral blood mononuclear cells, sampled before stem cell transplant. These receptors were obtained from a man aged 45-60 years with acute myeloid leukemia. Some clones in this sample may be carry-over from other donors' samples.

The chain is built from TRBV9 and TRBJ2-7; 7 bases match TRBD1. The CDR3 contains 15 residues. Trimming removed 0 bases from V and 4 bases from J; junction bases left unmatched: 7. Germline values: CDR1 SGDLS, CDR2 YYNGEE. The CDR3 nucleotides are TGTGCCAGCAGCGTAGGGACAGGTGGGGGTTACGAGCAGTACTTC. Its protein is CASSVGTGGGYEQYF.

J is TRBJ1-1 and V is TRBV21-1. TRBV21-1 counts as a pseudogene. CDR3 size: 12 residues. CDR3 amino acids: CASSNMGTEAFF. Here the CDR3 DNA reads TGTGCCAGCAGCAACATGGGGACTGAAGCTTTCTTT.

The gene calls are TRBV5-1 and TRBJ2-2, with D unclear. The CDR3 runs to 15 residues. CDR1 is SGHRS, CDR2 YFSETQ, per germline. Trimming pared 2 bases from V and 1 base from J, leaving 9 bases between. Here the CDR3 reads CASSFPIGNTGELFF. CDR3 nucleotides: TGCGCCAGCAGCTTCCCTATAGGGAACACCGGGGAGCTGTTTTTT.

J is TRBJ1-1 and V is TRBV27, with unresolved D. The germline V and J ends were trimmed by 6 bases and 1 base, with 9 bases remaining between them. From germline, CDR1 is MNHEY and CDR2 SMNVEV (reference sequence). This CDR3 contains 13 residues. The CDR3 reads CASRALGNTEAFF. In DNA, the CDR3 is TGTGCCAGCAGGGCCCTGGGGAACACTGAAGCTTTCTTT.

V usage is TRBV4-2 and J usage is TRBJ2-5; no reliable D call. The CDR3 consists of 15 residues. Trimming removed 0 bases from V and 1 base from J, with 9 bases in between. Germline CDR1 LGHNA, CDR2 YNFKEQ. The CDR3 DNA reads TGTGCCAGCAGCCAAGAAGTTCGCGTCCAAGAGACCCAGTACTTC. Amino acids: CASSQEVRVQETQYF.

The rearrangement joins TRBV27 to TRBJ1-2; D gene ambiguous. Trimming took 5 bases from V and 6 from J, leaving 13 bases between them. The germline V gene encodes CDR1 MNHEY and CDR2 SMNVEV (reference sequence). The CDR3 length is 13 residues. The CDR3: CASSPRGVDGYTF. CDR3 DNA: TGTGCCAGCAGTCCTCGCGGGGTCGATGGCTACACCTTC.

This chain joins TRBV14 and TRBJ1-5; D is ambiguous. The germline gives CDR1 SGHDN, CDR2 FVKESK. V lost 1 base, J lost 5 bases, and 6 bases lay in between. The CDR3 contains 13 residues. The CDR3 spells CASSQGPYQPQHF. CDR3 sequence (DNA): TGTGCCAGCAGCCAAGGACCGTATCAGCCCCAGCATTTT.

The gene calls are TRBV5-1 and TRBJ2-6; D gene ambiguous. This CDR3 is built from 13 residues. Germline V CDR1 and CDR2: SGHRS, YFSETQ. Trimming pared 6 bases from V and 0 bases from J, leaving 4 bases between. The CDR3 here is CASKDSGANVLTF. The CDR3 DNA reads TGCGCCAGCAAGGACTCTGGGGCCAACGTCCTGACTTTC.

The rearrangement uses TRBV6-1 and TRBJ1-2, with D unresolved. V shed 1 base and J shed 2 bases, with 8 bases lying between them. CDR3 length: 14 residues. The germline CDR1 and CDR2 sequences are MNHNS and SASEGT. CDR3 in DNA: TGTGCCAGCAGTGAAGTTCAATGGAACTATGGCTACACCTTC. The encoded protein is CASSEVQWNYGYTF.

This rearrangement joins TRBV4-3 to TRBJ2-2, with a tentative D call TRBD1 (5 bases). V lost 2 bases and J 5 bases, leaving 12 bases between the germline ends. This CDR3 region has 15 residues. Germline CDR1 LGHNA, CDR2 YSLEER. The CDR3 region is CASSQPGIGTGELFF. The CDR3 nucleotides read TGCGCCAGCAGCCAACCAGGGATAGGGACCGGGGAGCTGTTTTTT.

The chain recombines TRBV7-8 with TRBJ1-2, with D hard to call. The length of the CDR3 is 14 residues. Trimming took 5 bases from V and 2 from J, leaving 12 bases between them. Looked up from germline, CDR1 is SGHVS and CDR2 is FQNEAQ. CDR3 sequence: CASSPSRENYGYTF. In DNA form, the CDR3 reads TGTGCCAGCAGCCCTAGTCGGGAGAACTATGGCTACACCTTC.

This sequence joins TRBV28 and TRBJ2-7; 9 bases line up with TRBD1. The CDR3 has 13 amino acids. The V segment lost 4 bases and the J segment 6 bases; nucleotides outside the gene matches: 4. Germline CDR1 is MDHEN and CDR2 is SYDVKM. This chain's CDR3 is CASSSGTGLEQYF. DNA of the CDR3: TGTGCCAGCAGTTCCGGGACAGGGCTCGAGCAGTACTTC.

This clone was observed once. J is TRBJ1-1 and V is TRBV28; D might be TRBD1 (6 bases). The germline V and J ends were trimmed by 1 base and 1 base, with 10 bases remaining between them. CDR1 is MDHEN and CDR2 is SYDVKM in the germline V gene. The CDR3 sequence is 15 residues long. The CDR3 coding sequence is TGTGCCAGCAGTTTATATCCAGGGGCGAACACTGAAGCTTTCTTT. Its protein is CASSLYPGANTEAFF.

The sample holds one count of this clone. The chain combines TRBV7-2 with TRBJ2-2; 7 bases line up with TRBD2. With 0 bases clipped from V and 6 bases from J, the junction kept 10 bases outside the gene matches. Germline values: CDR1 SGHTA, CDR2 FQGNSA. CDR3 length: 17 residues. CDR3 amino acids: CASSLAGLADVSGELFF. The CDR3 region has the DNA TGTGCCAGCAGCTTAGCTGGGCTAGCGGATGTGTCCGGGGAGCTGTTTTTT.

J is TRBJ1-2 and V is TRBV7-2; D is ambiguous. The V and J ends lost 2 bases and 6 bases respectively, with 10 bases between them. CDR3 size: 13 residues. Germline V lookup: CDR1 SGHTA, CDR2 FQGNSA. CDR3 nucleotides: TGTGCCAGCAGCTTAATGACTGTAAATGGCTACACCTTC. Translation: CASSLMTVNGYTF.

The chain employs TRBV7-2 and TRBJ1-1; 11 bases agree with TRBD1. After removal of 5 bases from V and 8 bases from J, the junction contained 10 bases not matched to a gene. CDR3 size: 15 residues. Looked up from germline, CDR1 is SGHTA and CDR2 is FQGNSA. The CDR3 sequence is CASSRWTGGLGEAFF. The CDR3 nucleotides are TGTGCCAGCAGCCGATGGACAGGGGGCCTCGGGGAAGCTTTCTTT.

The J gene is TRBJ1-5, the V gene TRBV2; 10 bases map to TRBD1. Trimming cost V 3 bases and J 1 base; bases outside gene matches: 3. In germline, CDR1 is SNHLY, CDR2 FYNNEI. This CDR3 contains 16 residues. The chain's CDR3 is CASSERTGGSNQPQHF. The DNA of the CDR3 is TGTGCCAGCAGTGAGCGGACAGGGGGGAGCAATCAGCCCCAGCATTTT.

The chain is built from TRBV7-8 and TRBJ1-2, with TRBD1 as a possible D gene (5 bases). Trimming stripped 1 base from V and 7 bases from J, with 13 bases between. The CDR3 totals 14 residues. Germline V lookup: CDR1 SGHVS, CDR2 FQNEAQ. CDR3: CASSLGQGVPGYTF. CDR3 coding DNA: TGTGCCAGCAGCTTAGGCCAGGGAGTACCTGGCTACACCTTC. The entire variable domain, with the rest obtained from reference TRBV7-8 and TRBJ1-2, is as follows: GAGVSQSPRYKVAKRGQDVALRCDPISGHVSLFWYQQALGQGPEFLTYFQNEAQLDKSGLPSDRFFAERPEGSVSTLKIQRTQQEDSAVYLCASSLGQGVPGYTFGSGTRLTVV.

The chain joins TRBV7-2 to TRBJ1-6, with D perhaps TRBD1 (5 bases). This CDR3 is 14 amino acids long. Germline values: CDR1 SGHTA, CDR2 FQGNSA. Between the trimmed V and J ends, which lost 6 bases and 5 bases, there was a span of 11 bases. The CDR3 DNA reads as TGTGCCAGCAGTTCGGGACTAGATAATTCACCCCTCCACTTT. This sequence encodes CASSSGLDNSPLHF.

In this sample, this clone turned up once. The rearrangement joins TRBV4-3 to TRBJ1-2, with D perhaps TRBD1 (5 bases). With 3 bases removed from V and 0 bases from J, the gap between germline ends came to 11 bases. CDR1 is LGHNA, CDR2 YSLEER, per germline. The CDR3 sequence is 15 residues long. CDR3 residues: CASSQDRGANYGYTF. As DNA, the CDR3 is TGCGCCAGCAGCCAGGATCGGGGGGCTAACTATGGCTACACCTTC.

About this clone itself: The identical CDR3 is also encoded by other nucleotide sequences in the sample. The chain links TRBV2 to TRBJ1-5, with no clear D. The germline CDR1 and CDR2 sequences are SNHLY and FYNNEI. The CDR3 runs to 14 residues. Trimming removed 3 bases at V and 4 bases at J, with 10 bases between. This chain's CDR3 is CASSDVGRNQPQHF. The CDR3, as DNA: TGTGCCAGCAGTGACGTAGGGAGAAATCAGCCCCAGCATTTT.

The genes are TRBV30 and TRBJ1-1; no reliable D call. CDR3 size: 13 residues. The germline gives CDR1 GTSNPN, CDR2 SVGIG (reference sequence). Trimming left V 0 bases short and J 1 base short, with 6 bases between. CDR3 protein: CAWSVHWNTEAFF. In DNA, the CDR3 is TGTGCCTGGAGTGTACACTGGAACACTGAAGCTTTCTTT.

V is TRBV4-3 and J is TRBJ2-1; TRBD2 matches at 15 bases. Germline V gives CDR1 LGHNA, CDR2 YSLEER. The CDR3 contains 17 residues. V shed 5 bases, J shed 7 bases, and the junction held 9 bases outside the gene matches. The CDR3 is CASSGLAGGQSGNEQFF. The DNA of the CDR3 is TGCGCCAGCAGCGGACTAGCGGGGGGGCAATCGGGTAATGAGCAGTTCTTC.

This chain joins TRBV2 and TRBJ2-7, with 7 bases aligning to TRBD1. The CDR3 is 11 amino acids. V lost 10 bases to trimming and J lost 5 bases; unmatched junction nucleotides: 5. Germline CDR1 is SNHLY and CDR2 is FYNNEI. CDR3 sequence: CAMTGLDEQYF. The CDR3 DNA reads TGTGCCATGACAGGGCTCGACGAGCAGTACTTC.